A selection of T cell receptor beta chains follows, all from one sample in a study of beta chain features in type 1 diabetes. Assay used: immunoSEQ multiplex PCR; TCRdb lists only in-frame clones, some missing. Seen here are 200,000 to 300,000 clones, about 20% observed once, and the top ten hold about 0.028%. The sequencing input was naive CD4+ T cells from blood. Every receptor here comes from a woman in her thirties or forties with type 1 diabetes. Each CDR3 is given without its conserved first and last residue.

j_call: TRBJ2-2; v_call: TRBV5-6; cdr3_aa: ASSLVAGGTGELF
j_call: TRBJ2-6; v_call: TRBV5-4; cdr3_aa: ASSVGTGYGANVLT
j_call: TRBJ2-7; v_call: TRBV25-1; cdr3_aa: ASSDSGTGRFYEQY
j_call: TRBJ2-3; v_call: TRBV4-3; cdr3_aa: ASSQDSRHTDTQY
j_call: TRBJ2-7; v_call: TRBV29-1; cdr3_aa: SALSSGTGAS
j_call: TRBJ2-1; v_call: TRBV11-2; cdr3_aa: ASSLDGQFNEQF
j_call: TRBJ2-1; v_call: TRBV25-1; cdr3_aa: ASRRDSVQF
j_call: TRBJ2-3; v_call: TRBV30; cdr3_aa: AWSHGGSTDTQY
j_call: TRBJ2-7; v_call: TRBV18; cdr3_aa: ASSVTSGGAYEQY
j_call: TRBJ2-5; v_call: TRBV7-9; cdr3_aa: ASSFRQGVETQY
j_call: TRBJ1-4; v_call: TRBV4-3; cdr3_aa: ASSQGRGIAGEKLF
j_call: TRBJ2-3; v_call: TRBV27; cdr3_aa: ASSLSGGADTQY
j_call: TRBJ1-2; v_call: TRBV5-4; cdr3_aa: ASSPTGRDGPGGYT
j_call: TRBJ2-7; v_call: TRBV7-8; cdr3_aa: ASSSRQGTKQY
j_call: TRBJ2-1; v_call: TRBV5-4; cdr3_aa: ASSAGVSQF
j_call: TRBJ1-5; v_call: TRBV5-4; cdr3_aa: ASSPGTGINQPQH
j_call: TRBJ2-2; v_call: TRBV18; cdr3_aa: ASSPTPANTGELF
j_call: TRBJ1-5; v_call: TRBV2; cdr3_aa: ASSGGPILGPQH
j_call: TRBJ2-2; v_call: TRBV29-1; cdr3_aa: SVDTDNRGELF
j_call: TRBJ2-1; v_call: TRBV28; cdr3_aa: ASRDGGLRNEQF
j_call: TRBJ2-7; v_call: TRBV12-5; cdr3_aa: ASGLVNGGTGPYEQY
j_call: TRBJ1-2; v_call: TRBV12-5; cdr3_aa: ASAEDMHGYT
j_call: TRBJ2-7; v_call: TRBV28; cdr3_aa: ASSPLLGANEQY
j_call: TRBJ2-4; v_call: TRBV19; cdr3_aa: ASQYQADRGSIQY
j_call: TRBJ2-1; v_call: TRBV27; cdr3_aa: ASTRISGTSGRGNEQF
j_call: TRBJ1-4; v_call: TRBV9; cdr3_aa: ASSLGQTTNEKLF
j_call: -; v_call: TRBV29-1; cdr3_aa: SVGDRAGAYEQY
j_call: TRBJ2-2; v_call: TRBV28; cdr3_aa: ASRTRDRGTGELF
j_call: TRBJ1-1; v_call: TRBV30; cdr3_aa: AWSGTNTEAF
j_call: TRBJ2-3; v_call: TRBV7-3; cdr3_aa: ASSSRGDRVTDTQY
j_call: TRBJ2-2; v_call: TRBV25-1; cdr3_aa: ACTGQGFTGELF
j_call: TRBJ2-3; v_call: TRBV6-5; cdr3_aa: ASSSWPDTQY
j_call: TRBJ2-5; v_call: TRBV18; cdr3_aa: ASSPSSETQY
j_call: TRBJ1-1; v_call: TRBV29-1; cdr3_aa: SVAQGQTEAF
j_call: TRBJ1-2; v_call: TRBV4-1; cdr3_aa: ASSQDDRVLLSSNYGYT
j_call: TRBJ2-7; v_call: TRBV28; cdr3_aa: ASSFGGGLYEQY
j_call: TRBJ1-5; v_call: TRBV5-1; cdr3_aa: ASSEGTGDQPQH